This section outlines one T cell receptor (beta chain) sequence together with its context. This clone was observed a few times. Its recognized antigen is unknown. The record has no base qualities; no much larger clone is one base away. CDR1 and CDR2, looked up from the germline V gene (reference sequence), are MNHEY and SMNVEV. Including the terminal cysteine and phenylalanine, the CDR3 comprises 15 residues. Of the read, only the CDR3 DNA is kept; its 45 bases are in frame from base 1. V loses 8 bases of germline sequence and J loses 2 bases, and the interval between the two ends is 16 bases. The cohort comprised 666 healthy bone marrow donors. Cohort members were all nominally healthy when sampled, although unrecorded immune exposures were likely present. The donor was CMV seronegative and belonged to the group of approximately 320 seronegative cohort members. Each donor provided a peripheral blood sample, and peripheral blood mononuclear cells were used for TCR beta sequencing. The Qiagen DNeasy Blood Extraction Kit was used to extract genomic DNA from the blood cell samples.

The data originate from a study of cytomegalovirus exposure and HLA in healthy donors (dated by TCRdb to the late 2010s). About the investigation overall: An earlier analysis of 550 to 700 of the donors reported 250 to 300 Gb of sequence data and around 120 million unique TCR beta sequences from about 179 million T cells. An early release covering around 630 HLA-typed donors comprised approximately 300 gigabases of sequencing data and tens of millions of unique TCR sequences. Among the roughly 410 genotyped donors, roughly 80% belonged to the genetic ancestry cluster associated with self-reported Caucasian donors. The aim of the study was to test whether cataloging public T cell receptors could identify signatures of past pathogen exposure. The study used immunosequencing to profile the T cell repertoires of around 600 subjects and linked those repertoires to cytomegalovirus serostatus. A separate validation cohort of about 110 different subjects was used in addition to the roughly 620-subject first cohort. High-throughput TCR immunosequencing, statistical association of individual TCRs with disease status, and machine learning were combined to predict cytomegalovirus infection status. A later analysis re-analyzed previously published TCR beta repertoires from about 730 donors and added high-resolution HLA genotyping to study TCR occurrence patterns. In the later analysis, no new phenotypic data were used to find candidate immune exposures; instead, reliance was placed on TCR beta sequences and their occurrence across donors. An earlier analysis of around 540 of the donors applied high-throughput TCR beta sequencing to assess whether each TCR beta V gene segment acted as functional or pseudogenic. Donor age, sex, ethnicity and CMV serostatus were collected together with the repertoire data. Genome-wide SNP genotypes for about 65% of the roughly 670 donors were used in a later genetic analysis, which treated that subset as a discovery cohort. Every discovery cohort repertoire had been produced on one sequencing platform. HLA typing included class I and class II loci at four-digit resolution. Typing coverage differed by locus: A, B, C, DRB1 and DQB1 were typed in roughly 620-630 donors, DQA1 in 500 to 550, DPA1 in roughly 590, and DPB1 in approximately 450. A few DR-DQ haplotypes were handled as single units for association and clustering because linkage in the cohort was strong. On average, around 230,000 unique TCR beta nucleotide sequences were sequenced per donor among several hundred genotyped donors of the cohort, with roughly 18% of those sequences being non-productive. The full study reports these points: According to a later analysis, most CMV-associated TCR beta chains appeared to be HLA-restricted, and the HLA associations seemed to be driven largely by CMV exposure. Roughly 15 rarely observed V segments, including chromosome 9 orphons, were excluded from the earlier analysis of a few hundred of the donors because counts were too low. A cluster of highly shared sequence variants was judged likely to represent a technical artifact of the sequencing pipeline. A later analysis found that TCR association rates varied across HLA loci, with DRB1 alleles showing the most associated TCRs and HLA-C alleles the fewest. A later analysis found that HLA-associated TCR beta chains were more clonally expanded and had lower generation probabilities than equally common non-associated chains. Correlated functional status among segregating V segments might reflect linkage disequilibrium, but an unknown experimental factor could not be ruled out. According to a later genetic analysis, donors in an Asian-associated ancestry cluster had fewer N-insertions in productive TCRs than the approximately 630-donor mean. In an earlier analysis of some 540 of the donors, most TCR beta V segments appeared in productive rearrangements about 87% or about 30% of the time, broadly matching IMGT annotations. In a later analysis, several top co-occurrence clusters were reported to appear linked to parvovirus B19, influenza, CMV and Epstein-Barr virus. The classifier was reported to diagnose cytomegalovirus status with high specificity and sensitivity in both the original and validation cohorts. Most TCR sequences were observed very rarely across donors, whereas some public TCRs were present in many individuals. In a later analysis, some 17,000 TCR beta sequences were associated with specific HLA alleles at a false discovery rate of 0.05. The presence/absence analyses assumed that sequencing depth was roughly uniform across donors, and that assumption may not be true. A few of the identified cytomegalovirus-associated TCR beta chains were confirmed in vitro to be specific for cytomegalovirus antigens. A further reported finding was that TCR beta sequences accurately predicted the HLA-A and HLA-B alleles for most subjects in the first cohort. Because some donors lacked HLA typing at each locus, the association tests relied only on the typed subset. Immune exposure information for the cohort was limited to CMV serostatus. Strong co-occurrence of HLA alleles, especially DR and DQ, made assigning TCR associations to individual alleles difficult. Some IMGT-functional V segments, including TRBV6-2 and TRBV6-3, could not be told apart with the 87-base-pair reads, so those segments were excluded. An association between a missense DCLRE1C variant and V-gene and J-gene trimming of TCR beta chains was found in a later genetic analysis and replicated in an independent cohort. Only TCR beta chains were sequenced in this cohort, and the absence of alpha or paired-chain data limited detectable features. In the study, about 150 TCR beta chains were listed as associated with cytomegalovirus. According to the authors, the approach could potentially be generalized to other disease states and immunological phenotypes.

Libraries were prepared through the immunoSEQ multiplex PCR assay. For the multiplex PCR, a mixture combining 60 forward primers for TCR Vbeta segments and 13 reverse primers for TCR Jbeta segments was used. The CDR3 region of rearranged TCR beta genes was amplified from genomic DNA with a multiplex PCR assay. The amplified TCR beta libraries were sequenced on the Illumina HiSeq System as 87-base-pair reads. The paper's data handling went like this. A later analysis counted about 80 million unique TCR beta chains across the 666 repertoires, and roughly 9.9 million of these chains were shared by at least two donors. Raw reads were error-corrected and collapsed into unique sequences by a nearest-neighbor algorithm in which closely related sequences were merged to remove PCR and sequencing errors. V, D and J gene segments were assigned by aligning CDR3 sequences to IMGT reference sequences. For a sequence to be retained, at least a six-nucleotide match to both a V gene segment and a J gene segment was required. A rearrangement counted as productive if the CDR3 had no stop codons and remained in frame with V and J, and every other rearrangement counted as non-productive. CDR3 was defined by IMGT convention, running from the second conserved V-encoded cysteine to the conserved J-encoded phenylalanine. The earlier analysis of a few hundred of the donors excluded any sequence lacking an unambiguous match to a single V gene segment. In an earlier analysis of some 590 of the donors, a V segment was called functional when productive rearrangements were above 56.7%, and segregating when the standard deviation between donors exceeded 5%. A statistical classification framework was built for diagnosing cytomegalovirus status from the catalog of TCR beta chain sequences. In a later analysis, V and J genes were assigned by comparing TCR nucleotide sequences against IMGT/GENE-DB human TR gene sequences. In a later analysis, CDR3 sequences and most-parsimonious VDJ recombination scenarios were assigned using the TCRdist pipeline. In a later analysis, each TCR beta chain was defined by its CDR3 amino acid sequence together with its V-gene family, and reads lacking a unique V-gene family were excluded. To address suspected cross-contamination and a sequencing artifact, a later analysis removed 592 highly shared, low-generation-probability nucleotide sequences. In a later analysis, a clonal expansion index was calculated for each public chain from normalized within-repertoire ranks of inferred template counts. Generation probabilities in a later analysis came from a VDJ recombination model fitted to out-of-frame rearrangements, and those results were checked against IGoR. Hypergeometric tests were used in a later analysis to score TCR-TCR, TCR-HLA and TCR-CMV co-occurrence, with a repertoire-size bias correction applied to the TCR pairs. To estimate false discovery rates, a later analysis permuted the HLA or CMV assignments 20 times. In a later analysis, co-occurring TCRs were grouped using DBSCAN, and TCRdist sequence similarity was added for clustering within HLA-allele-positive subsets. Repertoires with fewer than 30,000 or more than 120,000 public chains, plus five repertoires with anomalous nucleotide sharing, were excluded from co-occurrence clustering. What TCRdb holds here is the immuneACCESS table cut down to in-frame rearrangements. Part of the clones is not present; checked against another copy, under half of the missing clones reflect an unresolved V gene, and the others are unexplained. That table supplies the V and J calls and clone size; D and trimming were determined from the DNA. Counted in this sample were roughly 220,000 clones; around 85% of them appeared once. In total, the top ten clones hold 1.7% of the sample.

The chain joins TRBV27 to TRBJ1-5; D gene: possibly TRBD1, on 6 matching bases. The sample consisted of PBMCs. The sequence derives from a man in his forties or fifties in good health and CMV-seronegative. The CDR3 sequence is CASRQDSWGNQPQHF. Read as DNA, the sequence is TGTGCCAGCCGGCAGGACAGTTGGGGCAATCAGCCCCAGCATTTT.